These T cell receptor beta chains were read from a single sample in a study of blood T cell repertoires in COVID-19. Profiling relied on immunoSEQ multiplex PCR, and the TCRdb table lists in-frame clones only, not all of them. In the table there are about 200,000 clones, about nine tenths of which are singletons. Sequenced material: peripheral blood. These receptors all come from a man aged 40-55 years with acute or convalescent COVID-19. Both conserved end residues are part of each CDR3. The D gene is left open where the match is weak.

CAWSGGQGFEKLFF	TRBD1	TRBJ1-4	TRBV30
CASSEFRGYNEQFF	.	TRBJ2-1	TRBV10-2
CASSFSTNYGYTF	.	TRBJ1-2	TRBV5-1
CASSHELAARSYNEQFF	TRBD2	TRBJ2-1	TRBV4-1
CASSVAGGPVGELFF	TRBD2	TRBJ2-2	TRBV5-4
CASSAPTGGETQYF	TRBD2	TRBJ2-5	TRBV5-6
CASSQSASGVSTDTQYF	TRBD2	TRBJ2-3	TRBV3-1/TRBV3-2
CASSPLPRTGDDEQYF	TRBD1	TRBJ2-7	TRBV27
CASSLKSGGETQYF	TRBD2	TRBJ2-5	TRBV6-2/TRBV6-3
CASSTRDTSNQPQHF	.	TRBJ1-5	TRBV5-6
CASSAVMARGGYTYEQYF	.	TRBJ2-7	TRBV27
CASSPGTSGNQETQYF	TRBD2	TRBJ2-5	TRBV4-3
CASRGAGSGNTIYF	.	TRBJ1-3	TRBV28
CASSSLGTRKNYGYTF	.	TRBJ1-2	TRBV7-2
CASSAQGRETQYF	.	TRBJ2-5	TRBV18
CASSLDRANEKLFF	TRBD1	TRBJ1-4	TRBV2
CASSFRGHNEQFF	.	TRBJ2-1	TRBV13
CATSDPGGGSYNEQFF	TRBD2	TRBJ2-1	TRBV24-1
CASSFRVGSTEAFF	.	TRBJ1-1	TRBV19
CASSSAGRSPLHF	.	TRBJ1-6	TRBV6-6
CAWKLAGGIQTYNEQFF	TRBD2	TRBJ2-1	TRBV30
CASSQGDRDHEKLFF	TRBD1	TRBJ1-4	TRBV4-3
CASSSSTGRNTEAFF	TRBD1	TRBJ1-1	TRBV5-1
CASSPSGGWQPQHF	.	TRBJ1-5	TRBV27
CASSLGRDRATGELFF	TRBD1	TRBJ2-2	TRBV11-3
CASRGPLEAFF	.	TRBJ1-1	TRBV3-1/TRBV3-2
CASSFRGFTGELFF	.	TRBJ2-2	TRBV28
CASSYGTGVGEQFF	TRBD1	TRBJ2-1	TRBV6-5
CASSTDISSYNEQFF	.	TRBJ2-1	TRBV7-8
CASSALAGAATGELFF	TRBD2	TRBJ2-2	TRBV9
CASSLVGGAQPQHF	.	TRBJ1-5	TRBV18
CASSRPREGFTDTQYF	TRBD2	TRBJ2-3	TRBV2
CATSDPGQSPYEQYF	TRBD1	TRBJ2-7	TRBV24-1
CASSIGQGTEAFF	TRBD1	TRBJ1-1	TRBV12-3/TRBV12-4
CASSPQTAYNSPLHF	.	TRBJ1-6	TRBV2
CASSLYQEETQYF	.	TRBJ2-5	TRBV7-2
CASSEGDSPEYHGYTF	.	TRBJ1-2	TRBV6-1
CASELDSLEAFF	.	TRBJ1-1	TRBV6-5
CASSPNTDTIYF	.	TRBJ1-3	TRBV9
CASGPGGSYNEQFF	.	TRBJ2-1	TRBV12-5
CAISRQGAGNTIYF	TRBD1	TRBJ1-3	TRBV10-3
CASSPVSQETQYF	.	TRBJ2-5	TRBV18
CASSLGQGLQETQYF	TRBD1	TRBJ2-5	TRBV5-6
CASSVFRQGVHYGYTF	TRBD1	TRBJ1-2	TRBV5-1
CASSDSRTGMDTEAFF	TRBD1	TRBJ1-1	TRBV10-1
CASSLRASLETQYF	.	TRBJ2-5	TRBV27
CARARENGRSSYEQYF	.	TRBJ2-7	TRBV2
CASRPGMIGYTF	.	TRBJ1-2	TRBV28